The clone carrying this T cell receptor (beta chain) occurred many times. Its specificity is unknown. These data come from a study of regulatory T cells in long-lasting Graves disease. The study's findings and limits: TRBV28, TRBJ1-2 and TRBJ2-5 were segments that persistent disease favored.

As to time point: newly diagnosed GD, antithyroid drugs for less than 3 months. PBMC RNA served as the TCR library source. Patients of an endocrinology department in Xi'an, China, were included. Germline V gene lookup returns CDR1 SGHAT and CDR2 FQNNGV. V lost 1 base to trimming and J lost 3 bases, with 9 bases between them. This CDR3 contains 14 residues. TCR beta libraries were built with iRepertoire HTBI primers and Arm-PCR of CDR3 regions. TCRdb recomputed calls from the multiplex PCR reads with MiXCR, one row per CDR3 protein. The sample lists some 500,000 distinct CDR3 sequences, about 16% seen once, with approximately 25% in the top ten. The sample was also reused in another study, on T cells in Graves' hyperthyroidism and ophthalmopathy. This second report adds: Diagnosis of hyperthyroidism was new in patients aged 18 to 65, and its duration was under 2 months.

The rearrangement joins TRBV11-2 to TRBJ1-1; D is undetermined. The sample here was peripheral blood mononuclear cells (PBMCs), taken at new diagnosis, from a patient treated with antithyroid drugs. The source is a middle-aged woman with Graves disease. CDR3 DNA sequence: TGTGCCAGCAGCTTAGCGGAACAGCACACTGAAGCTTTCTTT. This encodes CASSLAEQHTEAFF.